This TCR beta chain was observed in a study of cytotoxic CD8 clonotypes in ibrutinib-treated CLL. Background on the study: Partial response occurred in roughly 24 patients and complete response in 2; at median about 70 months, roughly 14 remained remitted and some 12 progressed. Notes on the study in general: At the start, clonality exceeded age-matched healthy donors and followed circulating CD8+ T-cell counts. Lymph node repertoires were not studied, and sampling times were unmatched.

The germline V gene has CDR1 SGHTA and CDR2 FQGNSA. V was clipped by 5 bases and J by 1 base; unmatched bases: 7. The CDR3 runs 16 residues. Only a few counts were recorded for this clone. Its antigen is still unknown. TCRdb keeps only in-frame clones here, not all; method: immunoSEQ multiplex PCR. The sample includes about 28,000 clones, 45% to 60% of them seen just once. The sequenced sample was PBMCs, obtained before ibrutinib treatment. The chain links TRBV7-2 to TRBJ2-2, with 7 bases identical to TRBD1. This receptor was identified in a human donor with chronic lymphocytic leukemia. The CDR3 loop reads CASSRRTGLNTGELFF. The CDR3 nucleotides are TGTGCCAGCAGCCGAAGGACAGGCTTGAACACCGGGGAGCTGTTTTTT.